This T cell receptor beta chain was recovered during a study of shared clonotypes between healthy human individuals. Sequencing was performed with immunoSEQ multiplex PCR; in TCRdb, only in-frame clones are kept and a portion is missing. The sample holds about 2.4 million clones, approximately 93% seen once. The germline V gene has CDR1 SEHNR and CDR2 FQNEAQ (reference sequence). This CDR3 has 16 amino acids. V trimming: 3 bases; J trimming: 0 bases; junction bases outside the gene matches: 4. In its sample, this clone was seen once. CD45RA-negative memory and CD45RA+ naive subsets were split from the CD4+ cells.

This chain links TRBV7-9 with TRBJ2-2, with 7 bases that match TRBD2. Specimen: naive CD4+ T cells from PBMCs. Subset specified: CD45RA+ positively selected. The source of this sequence is a man aged 18 to 35 in good health. Some clones in this sample may be carry-over from other donors' samples. The CDR3 nucleotides read TGTGCCAGCAGCTTTGGGGGAGGGCCGAACACCGGGGAGCTGTTTTTT. It translates to CASSFGGGPNTGELFF.